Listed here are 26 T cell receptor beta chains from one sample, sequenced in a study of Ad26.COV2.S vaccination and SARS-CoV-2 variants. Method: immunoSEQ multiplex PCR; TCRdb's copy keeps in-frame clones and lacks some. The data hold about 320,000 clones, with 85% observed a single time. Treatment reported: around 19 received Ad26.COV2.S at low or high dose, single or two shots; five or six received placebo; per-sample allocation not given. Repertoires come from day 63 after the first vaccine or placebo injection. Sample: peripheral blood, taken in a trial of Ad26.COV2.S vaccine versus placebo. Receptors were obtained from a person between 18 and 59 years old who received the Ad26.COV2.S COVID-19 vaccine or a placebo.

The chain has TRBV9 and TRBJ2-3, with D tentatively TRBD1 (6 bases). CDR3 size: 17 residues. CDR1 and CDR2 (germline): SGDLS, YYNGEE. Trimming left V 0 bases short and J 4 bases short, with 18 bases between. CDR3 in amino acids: CASSVAPDPQGPDTQYF. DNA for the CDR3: TGTGCCAGCAGCGTAGCCCCGGACCCACAGGGACCAGATACGCAGTATTTT.

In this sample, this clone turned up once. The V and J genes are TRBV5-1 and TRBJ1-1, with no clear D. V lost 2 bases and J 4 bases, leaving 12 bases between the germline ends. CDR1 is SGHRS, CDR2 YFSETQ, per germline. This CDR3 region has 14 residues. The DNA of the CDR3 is TGCGCCAGCAGCTTACAAGGGTCTCTCACTGAAGCTTTCTTT. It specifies CASSLQGSLTEAFF.

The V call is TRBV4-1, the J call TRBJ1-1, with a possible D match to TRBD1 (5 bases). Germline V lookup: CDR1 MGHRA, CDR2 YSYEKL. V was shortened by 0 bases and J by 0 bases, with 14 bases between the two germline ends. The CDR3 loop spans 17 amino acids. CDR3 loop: CASSQDRWRQMNTEAFF. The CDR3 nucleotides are TGCGCCAGCAGCCAAGATAGGTGGCGACAGATGAACACTGAAGCTTTCTTT.

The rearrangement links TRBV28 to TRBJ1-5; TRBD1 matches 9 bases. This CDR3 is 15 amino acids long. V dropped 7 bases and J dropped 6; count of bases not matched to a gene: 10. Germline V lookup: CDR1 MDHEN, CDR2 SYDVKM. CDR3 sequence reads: CASKIQGAIGQPQHF. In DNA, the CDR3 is TGTGCCAGCAAAATACAGGGGGCGATAGGTCAGCCCCAGCATTTT.

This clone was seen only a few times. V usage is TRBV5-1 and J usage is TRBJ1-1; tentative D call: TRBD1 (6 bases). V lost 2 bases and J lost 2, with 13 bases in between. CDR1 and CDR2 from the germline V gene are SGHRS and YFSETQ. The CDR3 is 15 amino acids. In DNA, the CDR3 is TGCGCCAGCAGCTTCGAGTTGACAGGAAACACTGAAGCTTTCTTT. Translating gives CASSFELTGNTEAFF.

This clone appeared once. The CDR3, as DNA: TGTGCCAGCAGAATTAAACTGAACACTGAAGCTTTCTTT. Encoded protein: CASRIKLNTEAFF. The chain has TRBV6-5 and TRBJ1-1; D is ambiguous. CDR3 length: 13 amino acids. Trimming removed 6 bases at V and 0 bases at J, with 8 bases between. Germline V gene data show CDR1 as MNHEY and CDR2 as SVGAGI.

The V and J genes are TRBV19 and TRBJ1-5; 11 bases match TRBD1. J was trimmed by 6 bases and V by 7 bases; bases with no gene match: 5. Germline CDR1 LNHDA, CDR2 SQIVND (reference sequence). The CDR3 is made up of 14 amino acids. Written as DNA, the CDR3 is TGTGCCAGTACCGGGACAGGGGGTGGTCAGCCCCAGCATTTT. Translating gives CASTGTGGGQPQHF.

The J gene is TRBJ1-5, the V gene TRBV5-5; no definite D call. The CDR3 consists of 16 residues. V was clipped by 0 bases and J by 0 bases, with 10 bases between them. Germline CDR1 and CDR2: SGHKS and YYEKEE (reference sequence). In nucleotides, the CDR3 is TGTGCCAGCAGCTTGGGAACAGAGCTTAGCAATCAGCCCCAGCATTTT. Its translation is CASSLGTELSNQPQHF.

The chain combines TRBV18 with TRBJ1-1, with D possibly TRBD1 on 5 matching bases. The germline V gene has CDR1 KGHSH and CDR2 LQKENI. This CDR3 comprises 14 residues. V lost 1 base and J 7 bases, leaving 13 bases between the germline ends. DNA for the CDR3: TGTGCCAGCTCACCACAACGACAGCCCTTTGAAGCTTTCTTT. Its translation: CASSPQRQPFEAFF.

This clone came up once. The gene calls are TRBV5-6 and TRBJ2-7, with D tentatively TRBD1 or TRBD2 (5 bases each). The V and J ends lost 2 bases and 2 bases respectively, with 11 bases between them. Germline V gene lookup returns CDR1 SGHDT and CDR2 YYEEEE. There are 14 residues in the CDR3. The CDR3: CASSFDSGTYEQYF. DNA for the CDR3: TGTGCCAGCAGCTTTGACAGCGGCACCTACGAGCAGTACTTC.

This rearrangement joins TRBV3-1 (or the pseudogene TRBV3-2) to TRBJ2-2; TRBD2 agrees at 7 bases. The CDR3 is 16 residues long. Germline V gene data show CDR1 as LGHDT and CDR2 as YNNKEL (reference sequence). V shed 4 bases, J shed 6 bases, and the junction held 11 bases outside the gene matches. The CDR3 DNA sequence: TGTGCCAGCAGCCCCAGGACGGCGGCGGGGGCCGGGGAGCTGTTTTTT. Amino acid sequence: CASSPRTAAGAGELFF.

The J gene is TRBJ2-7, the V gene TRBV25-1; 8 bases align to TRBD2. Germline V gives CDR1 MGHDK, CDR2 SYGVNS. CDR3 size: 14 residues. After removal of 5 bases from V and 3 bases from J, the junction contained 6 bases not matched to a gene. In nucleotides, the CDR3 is TGTGCCAGCAGTCGGCCGGGGGGGGTCTACGAGCAGTACTTC. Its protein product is CASSRPGGVYEQYF.

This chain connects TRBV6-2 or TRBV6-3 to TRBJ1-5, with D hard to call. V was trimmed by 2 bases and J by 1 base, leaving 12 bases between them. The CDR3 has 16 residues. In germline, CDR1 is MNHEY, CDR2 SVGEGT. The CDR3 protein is CASSYKEWYSNQPQHF. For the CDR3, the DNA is TGTGCCAGCAGTTACAAGGAGTGGTACAGCAATCAGCCCCAGCATTTT.

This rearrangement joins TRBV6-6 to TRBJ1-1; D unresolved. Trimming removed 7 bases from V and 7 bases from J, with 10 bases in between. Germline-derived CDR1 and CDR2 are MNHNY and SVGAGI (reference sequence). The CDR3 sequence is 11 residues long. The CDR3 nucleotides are TGTGCCAGCACCGGGTGGGATGAAGCTTTCTTT. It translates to CASTGWDEAFF.

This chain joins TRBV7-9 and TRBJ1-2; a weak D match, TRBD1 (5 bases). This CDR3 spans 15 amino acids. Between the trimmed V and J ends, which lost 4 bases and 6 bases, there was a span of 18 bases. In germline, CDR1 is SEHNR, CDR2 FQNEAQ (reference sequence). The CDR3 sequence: CASSSRRLGAHGYTF. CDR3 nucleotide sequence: TGTGCCAGCAGCTCCCGACGTTTAGGGGCCCATGGCTACACCTTC.

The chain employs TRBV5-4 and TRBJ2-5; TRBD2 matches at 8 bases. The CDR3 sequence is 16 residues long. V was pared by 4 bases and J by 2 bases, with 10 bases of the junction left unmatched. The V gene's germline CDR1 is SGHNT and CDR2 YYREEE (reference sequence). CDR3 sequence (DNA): TGTGCCAGCAGCCGTTCGCTGGCGGGGGGACAAGAGACCCAGTACTTC. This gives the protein CASSRSLAGGQETQYF.

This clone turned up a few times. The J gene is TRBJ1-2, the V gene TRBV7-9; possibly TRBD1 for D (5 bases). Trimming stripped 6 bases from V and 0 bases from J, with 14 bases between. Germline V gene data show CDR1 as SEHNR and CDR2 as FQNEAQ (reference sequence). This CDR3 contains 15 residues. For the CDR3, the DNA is TGTGCCAGCAGTAATAATGGGGGGGCTAACTATGGCTACACCTTC. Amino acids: CASSNNGGANYGYTF.

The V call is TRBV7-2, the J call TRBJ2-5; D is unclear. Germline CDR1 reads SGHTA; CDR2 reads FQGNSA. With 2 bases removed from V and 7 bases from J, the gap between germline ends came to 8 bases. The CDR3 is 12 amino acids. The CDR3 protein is CASSLISGTQYF. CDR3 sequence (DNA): TGTGCCAGCAGCTTAATCTCGGGGACCCAGTACTTC.

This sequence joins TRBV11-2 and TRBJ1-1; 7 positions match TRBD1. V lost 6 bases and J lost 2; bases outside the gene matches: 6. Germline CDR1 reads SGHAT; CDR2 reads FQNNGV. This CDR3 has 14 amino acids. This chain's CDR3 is CASRTNRGNTEAFF. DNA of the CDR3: TGTGCCAGCAGGACAAACAGGGGCAACACTGAAGCTTTCTTT.

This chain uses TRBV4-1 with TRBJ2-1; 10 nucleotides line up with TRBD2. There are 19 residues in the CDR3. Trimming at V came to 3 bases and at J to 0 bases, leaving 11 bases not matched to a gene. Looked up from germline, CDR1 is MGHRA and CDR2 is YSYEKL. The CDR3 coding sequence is TGCGCCAGCAGCCATACACTAGCGGGGCCGTCCAGCTCCTACAATGAGCAGTTCTTC. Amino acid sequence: CASSHTLAGPSSSYNEQFF.

The CDR3 region is CASSLEGSPEAFF. The CDR3 DNA reads as TGTGCCAGCAGCCTGGAGGGCAGTCCTGAAGCTTTCTTT. This rearrangement joins TRBV2 to TRBJ1-1; no definite D call. Germline CDR1 reads SNHLY; CDR2 reads FYNNEI. The CDR3 runs 13 residues. V shed 6 bases and J shed 6 bases, with 14 bases lying between them.

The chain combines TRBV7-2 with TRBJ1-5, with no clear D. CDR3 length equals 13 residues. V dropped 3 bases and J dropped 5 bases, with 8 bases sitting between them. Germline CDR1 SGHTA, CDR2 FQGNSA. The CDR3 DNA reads TGTGCCAGCAGCTTTGCCCGGGATCAGCCCCAGCATTTT. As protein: CASSFARDQPQHF.

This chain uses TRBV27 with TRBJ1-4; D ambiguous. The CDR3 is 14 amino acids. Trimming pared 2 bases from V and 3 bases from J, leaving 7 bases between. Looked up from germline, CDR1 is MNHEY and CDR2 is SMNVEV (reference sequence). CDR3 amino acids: CASSLAYANEKLFF. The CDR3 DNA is TGTGCCAGCAGTTTAGCTTACGCTAATGAAAAACTGTTTTTT.

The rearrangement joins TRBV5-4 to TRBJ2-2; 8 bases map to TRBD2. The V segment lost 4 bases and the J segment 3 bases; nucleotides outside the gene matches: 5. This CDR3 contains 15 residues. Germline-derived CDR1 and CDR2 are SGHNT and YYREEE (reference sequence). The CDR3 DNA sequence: TGTGCCAGCAGCATGACTAGCGAATACACCGGGGAGCTGTTTTTT. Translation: CASSMTSEYTGELFF.

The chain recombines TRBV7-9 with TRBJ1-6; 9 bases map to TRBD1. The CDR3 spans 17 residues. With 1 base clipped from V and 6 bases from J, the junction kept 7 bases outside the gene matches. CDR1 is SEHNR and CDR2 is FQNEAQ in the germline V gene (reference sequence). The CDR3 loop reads CASSLVATGGINSPLHF. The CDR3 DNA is TGTGCCAGCAGCTTAGTCGCTACAGGGGGCATTAATTCACCCCTCCACTTT.

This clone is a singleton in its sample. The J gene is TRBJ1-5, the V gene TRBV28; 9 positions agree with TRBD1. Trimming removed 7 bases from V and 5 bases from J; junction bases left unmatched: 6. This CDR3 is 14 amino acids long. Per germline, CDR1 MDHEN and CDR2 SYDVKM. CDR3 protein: CASTRGQGDQPQHF. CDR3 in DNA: TGTGCCAGCACCCGGGGACAGGGAGATCAGCCCCAGCATTTT.